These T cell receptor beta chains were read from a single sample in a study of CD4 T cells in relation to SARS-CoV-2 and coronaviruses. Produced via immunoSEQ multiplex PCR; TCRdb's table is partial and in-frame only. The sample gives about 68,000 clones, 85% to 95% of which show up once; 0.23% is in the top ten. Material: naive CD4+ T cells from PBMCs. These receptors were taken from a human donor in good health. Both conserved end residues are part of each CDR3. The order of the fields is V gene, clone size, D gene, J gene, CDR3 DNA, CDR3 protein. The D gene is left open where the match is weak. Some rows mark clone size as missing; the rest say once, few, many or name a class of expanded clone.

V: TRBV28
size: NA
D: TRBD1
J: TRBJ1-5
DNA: TGTGCCAGCAGCTGGACAGGGGTTGATCAGCCCCAGCATTTT
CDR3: CASSWTGVDQPQHF

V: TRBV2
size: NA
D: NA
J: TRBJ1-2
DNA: TGTGCCAGCAGGGGGGAGGGCGGGACTTACTATGGCTACACCTTC
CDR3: CASRGEGGTYYGYTF

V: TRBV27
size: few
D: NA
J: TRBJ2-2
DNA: TGTGCCAGCAGGCGGGGACAGAACACCGGGGAGCTGTTTTTT
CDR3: CASRRGQNTGELFF

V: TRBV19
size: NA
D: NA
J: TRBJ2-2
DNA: TGTGCCAGTAGACAGCAGGGGATAAACACCGGGGAGCTGTTTTTT
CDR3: CASRQQGINTGELFF

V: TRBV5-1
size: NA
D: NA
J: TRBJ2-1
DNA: TGCGCCAGCAGCTTAACTAGCCAGAGCTCCTACAATGAGCAGTTCTTC
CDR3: CASSLTSQSSYNEQFF

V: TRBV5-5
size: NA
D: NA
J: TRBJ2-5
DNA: TGTGCCAGCAGCTTGGGTAGTCGGCAAGAGACCCAGTACTTC
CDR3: CASSLGSRQETQYF

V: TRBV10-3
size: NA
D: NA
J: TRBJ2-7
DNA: TGTGCTATAGGGACCCTTGGCGAGCAGTACTTC
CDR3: CAIGTLGEQYF

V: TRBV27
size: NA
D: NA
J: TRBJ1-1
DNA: TGTGCCAGCAGGGACTACAGGGAAGGTTTCACTGAAGCTTTCTTT
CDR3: CASRDYREGFTEAFF

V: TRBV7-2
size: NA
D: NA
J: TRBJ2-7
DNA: TGTGCCAGCAGCTTAGCGCTCCTCTCCGAGCAGTACTTC
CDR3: CASSLALLSEQYF

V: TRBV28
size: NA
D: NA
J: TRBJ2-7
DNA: TGTGCCAGCTCAAAATGGAGGACAGCAGTTTACGAGCAGTACTTC
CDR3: CASSKWRTAVYEQYF

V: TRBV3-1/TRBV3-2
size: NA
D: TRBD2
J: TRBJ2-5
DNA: TGTGCCAGCAGAAAACTAGCGGGGGGTCATGAGACCCAGTACTTC
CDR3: CASRKLAGGHETQYF

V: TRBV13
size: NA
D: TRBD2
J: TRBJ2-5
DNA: TGTGCCAGCAGCCTTAGACTAGCGGGGGGGTTGGAGACCCAGTACTTC
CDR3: CASSLRLAGGLETQYF

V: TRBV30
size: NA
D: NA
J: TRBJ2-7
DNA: TGTGCCTGGAGAGGGGGGGCGGCTACCTACGAGCAGTACTTC
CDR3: CAWRGGAATYEQYF

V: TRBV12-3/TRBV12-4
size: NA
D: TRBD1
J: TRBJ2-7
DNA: TGTGCCAGCAGTCAGGGGGCCTACGAGCAGTACTTC
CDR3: CASSQGAYEQYF

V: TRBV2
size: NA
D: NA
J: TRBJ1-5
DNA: TGTGCCAGCAGTGAGGGGAGCAATCAGCCCCAGCATTTT
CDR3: CASSEGSNQPQHF

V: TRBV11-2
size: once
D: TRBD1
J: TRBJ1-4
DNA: TGTGCCAGCGGAAGAAGGACAGGGCTTAATGAAAAACTGTTTTTT
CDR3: CASGRRTGLNEKLFF